The 12 T cell receptor beta chains presented below share a single source sample, sequenced in a study of PD-1 blockade in mismatch repair-deficient tumors. Only in-frame clones appear in the TCRdb table, and some are missing; sequencing was by immunoSEQ multiplex PCR. There are about 23,000 clones in the sample; 83% occur only once, and around 20% lies in the top ten. The source material was peripheral blood, sampled 12 weeks after starting pembrolizumab. These receptors all stem from an adult with mismatch repair-deficient cancer.

The genes are TRBV4-1 and TRBJ2-3; tentative D call: TRBD2 (7 bases). V was clipped by 3 bases and J by 4 bases, with 23 bases between them. The CDR3 sequence is 18 residues long. Germline V gene sequence: CDR1 MGHRA, CDR2 YSYEKL. The DNA for the CDR3 is TGCGCCAGCAGCCACCCCAAAGGGGGGGAGGGCCTGCCAGATACGCAGTATTTT. Amino acid sequence: CASSHPKGGEGLPDTQYF.

The rearrangement links TRBV12-5 to TRBJ1-1, with a weak D call TRBD1 (5 bases). CDR1 and CDR2 from the germline V gene are LGHNT and FRNRAP. Trimming shortened V by 10 bases and J by 3 bases, and 6 bases separated the two germline ends. This CDR3 is built from 10 residues. In nucleotides, the CDR3 is TGTGCTATGGGGGACACTGAAGCTTTCTTT. Encoded protein: CAMGDTEAFF. Supplemented by reference TRBV12-5 and TRBJ1-1, the full variable domain reads DARVTQTPRHKVTEMGQEVTMRCQPILGHNTVFWYRQTMMQGLELLAYFRNRAPLDDSGMPKDRFSAEMPDATLATLKIQPSEPRDSAVYFCAMGDTEAFFGQGTRLTVV.

This chain uses TRBV19 with TRBJ1-1; the match to TRBD1 covers 7 bases. Germline CDR1 is LNHDA and CDR2 is SQIVND (reference sequence). This CDR3 is built from 17 residues. The junction had 19 bases not matched to a gene; V was cut back by 8 bases and J by 4 bases. The CDR3, as DNA: TGTGCCAGTCGGAACACAGGGGCCACGGTCGCTTCCACTGAAGCTTTCTTT. Translating it yields CASRNTGATVASTEAFF.

V usage is TRBV18 and J usage is TRBJ1-5; TRBD1 aligns across 7 bases. The germline gives CDR1 KGHSH, CDR2 LQKENI. V lost 2 bases and J lost 4; bases outside the gene matches: 8. The CDR3 is made up of 16 amino acids. The CDR3 nucleotides read TGTGCCAGCTCACCAAGGTCACCAGGGGGGAATCAGCCCCAGCATTTT. It encodes CASSPRSPGGNQPQHF.

The rearrangement joins TRBV10-2 to TRBJ1-5; no definite D call. V gave up 8 bases and J gave up 6 bases, with 17 bases separating them. Germline CDR1 is WSHSY and CDR2 is SAAADI. The CDR3 spans 14 residues. DNA for the CDR3: TGCGCCAGCTGTAAAACTGAGGGAGTTCAGCCCCAGCATTTT. Translating it yields CASCKTEGVQPQHF.

This clone was found once. The chain recombines TRBV5-1 with TRBJ2-4; D is perhaps TRBD1 or TRBD2 (6 bases each). The germline gives CDR1 SGHRS, CDR2 YFSETQ. Trimming pared 4 bases from V and 8 bases from J, leaving 16 bases between. CDR3 length: 14 residues. CDR3 in DNA: TGCGCCAGCAGCCTAACAACGGGGGCAGACATTCAGTACTTC. Protein product: CASSLTTGADIQYF.

CDR3 protein: CASSRTGSYEQYF. The DNA for the CDR3 is TGTGCCAGCAGCCGGACGGGCTCCTACGAGCAGTACTTC. V usage is TRBV11-2 and J usage is TRBJ2-7; D remains unclear. This CDR3 has 13 residues. Trimming cost V 5 bases and J 0 bases, with 8 bases left between them. Germline V gives CDR1 SGHAT, CDR2 FQNNGV.

The chain carries TRBV2 and TRBJ2-2; D is unclear. This CDR3 contains 13 residues. Trimming removed 0 bases at V and 7 bases at J, with 6 bases between. Per the germline V gene, CDR1 is SNHLY and CDR2 is FYNNEI. CDR3: CASSEAIDGELFF. The CDR3 nucleotides are TGTGCCAGCAGTGAAGCGATAGACGGGGAGCTGTTTTTT.

The chain joins TRBV7-9 to TRBJ1-3; D gene ambiguous. This CDR3 is built from 13 residues. Germline lookup yields CDR1 SEHNR and CDR2 FQNEAQ (reference sequence). Deletions cut 5 bases from V and 1 base from J, with 6 bases between. Here the CDR3 reads CASSEFSGNTIYF. DNA of the CDR3: TGTGCCAGCAGCGAGTTTTCTGGAAACACCATATATTTT.

The CDR3 protein is CASRPGLAGGLTGELFF. DNA of the CDR3: TGTGCCAGCAGGCCCGGACTCGCGGGAGGCCTCACCGGGGAGCTGTTTTTT. V and J are TRBV7-9 and TRBJ2-2; 8 nucleotides line up with TRBD2. The CDR3 has 17 residues. In germline, CDR1 is SEHNR, CDR2 FQNEAQ (reference sequence). Trimming took 6 bases from V and 4 from J; bases not matched to a gene: 13.

This sequence joins TRBV7-3 and TRBJ1-1; no clear D. V gave up 6 bases and J gave up 0 bases, with 8 bases separating them. CDR3 length: 13 amino acids. Germline V gene lookup returns CDR1 SGHTA and CDR2 FQGTGA. This CDR3 is CASRLNMNTEAFF. Here the CDR3 DNA reads TGTGCCAGCAGATTGAACATGAACACTGAAGCTTTCTTT.

This chain links TRBV11-2 with TRBJ1-1; D gene unclear. This CDR3 is built from 15 residues. V gave up 1 base and J gave up 1 base, with 10 bases separating them. Germline assignment: CDR1 SGHAT and CDR2 FQNNGV. CDR3 amino acids: CASSLGDERNTEAFF. CDR3 nucleotide sequence: TGTGCCAGCAGCTTAGGTGATGAGAGGAACACTGAAGCTTTCTTT.